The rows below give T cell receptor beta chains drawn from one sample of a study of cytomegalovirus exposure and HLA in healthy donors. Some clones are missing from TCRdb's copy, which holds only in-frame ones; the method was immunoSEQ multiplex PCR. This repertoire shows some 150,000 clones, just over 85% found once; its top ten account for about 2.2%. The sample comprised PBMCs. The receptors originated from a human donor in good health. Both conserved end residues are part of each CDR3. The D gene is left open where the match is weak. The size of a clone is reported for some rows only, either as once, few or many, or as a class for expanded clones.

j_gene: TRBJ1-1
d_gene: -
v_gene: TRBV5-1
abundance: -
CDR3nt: TGCGCCAGCAGCTATCTAACCGGGACATCGAGCCCTTACACTGAAGCTTTCTTT
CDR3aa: CASSYLTGTSSPYTEAFF

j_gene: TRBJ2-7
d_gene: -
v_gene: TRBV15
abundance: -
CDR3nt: TGTGCCACCAGCAGAGATGTGGCAGGCCCCTACGAGCAGTACTTC
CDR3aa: CATSRDVAGPYEQYF

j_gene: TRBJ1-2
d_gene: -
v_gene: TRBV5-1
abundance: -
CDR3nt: TGCGCCAGCAGCTTGGTTTATGGGCAGGAGGACGGCTACACCTTC
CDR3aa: CASSLVYGQEDGYTF

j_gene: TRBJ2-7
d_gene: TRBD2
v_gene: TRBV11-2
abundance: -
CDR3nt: TGTGCCAGCAGGCTTATTAGCGGGAACTACGAGCAGTACTTC
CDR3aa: CASRLISGNYEQYF

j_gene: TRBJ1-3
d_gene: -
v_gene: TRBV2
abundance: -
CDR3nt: TGTGCCAGCATTTCCGGCCGCGGGGGAAACACCATATATTTT
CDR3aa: CASISGRGGNTIYF

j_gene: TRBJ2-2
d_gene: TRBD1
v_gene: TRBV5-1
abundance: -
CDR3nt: TGCGCCAGCAGCTTGGCCAACAGGGGCGCGAACACCGGGGAGCTGTTTTTT
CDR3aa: CASSLANRGANTGELFF

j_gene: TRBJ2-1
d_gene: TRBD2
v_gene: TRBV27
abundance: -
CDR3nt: TGTGCCAGCAGTCCCCCGACTAGCGTTGAGCAGTTCTTC
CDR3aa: CASSPPTSVEQFF

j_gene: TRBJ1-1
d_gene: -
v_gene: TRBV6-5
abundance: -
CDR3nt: TGTGCCAGCAGAGTCGGGTCCTCTCAAGAAGCTTTCTTT
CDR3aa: CASRVGSSQEAFF

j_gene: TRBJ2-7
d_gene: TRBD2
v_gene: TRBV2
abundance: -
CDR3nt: TGTGCCAGCAGAACCCCGGGGGGGTCCTACGAGCAGTACTTC
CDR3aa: CASRTPGGSYEQYF

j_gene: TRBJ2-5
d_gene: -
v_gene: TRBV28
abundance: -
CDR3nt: TGTGCCAGCAGTTCCGGGACACTTCGCCAAGAGACCCAGTACTTC
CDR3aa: CASSSGTLRQETQYF

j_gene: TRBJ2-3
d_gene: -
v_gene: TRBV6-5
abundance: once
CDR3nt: TGTGCCAGCAGTGAACGGACTACCCCGGGTTTT
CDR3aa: CASSERTTPGF